The present T cell receptor (beta chain) was sequenced within a study of shared clonotypes between healthy human individuals. General study results and limits: All-four-donor shared clonotypes had higher generation probabilities than non-shared clonotypes did. Sampling was confined to blood; repertoires within tissues likely differ. Limited genetic and exposure-history diversity came from having few donors.

Per the authors' pipeline: Because ImmunoSEQ provided only junction sequences with no quality scores, the filtering differed. The repertoire was sequenced with immunoSEQ multiplex PCR; TCRdb's copy has only in-frame clones and lacks some. V, J and clone size were drawn from that table, and D and trimming were deduced from the DNA. The sample includes about 380,000 clones, 90% to 98% of them seen just once. Comment on this clone: Its antigen is as yet unknown.

The V and J ends lost 6 bases and 4 bases respectively, with 10 bases between them. CDR1 is MDHEN, CDR2 SYDVKM, per germline. The CDR3 is made up of 13 amino acids. The clonotype was recovered from a man aged 30 to 45 in good health. Input material: memory CD8+ T cells sorted from blood. The subset is: CD45RO+ cells pooled with CCR7-negative TemRA cells. The chain is built from TRBV28 and TRBJ1-5; no reliable D call. The CDR3 spells CASRPERNQPQHF. CDR3 in DNA: TGTGCCAGCAGGCCGGAGAGAAATCAGCCCCAGCATTTT.